A selection of T cell receptor beta chains follows, all from one sample in a study of blood T cell repertoires in COVID-19. Repertoires were generated with immunoSEQ multiplex PCR, while TCRdb's copy carries only in-frame clones and drops some. The sample holds over 200,000 clones; about nine tenths are singletons and the top ten take about 2%. The sequencing sample was made of peripheral blood. The receptors were gathered from a man younger than 40 who had recovered from COVID-19. CDR3s include the opening cysteine and the closing phenylalanine or tryptophan. D genes are given only for firm matches. Size is stated for part of the rows, as once, few or many counts, or as a class when the clone is expanded.

CDR3nt	CDR3aa	v_gene	abundance	d_gene	j_gene
TGCGCCAGCAGTGGATTAGCGGCTAGCACAGATACGCAGTATTTT	CASSGLAASTDTQYF	TRBV10-1	NA	NA	TRBJ2-3
TGTGCCAGCATGACTAGGGGTTACGACACCGGGGAGCTGTTTTTT	CASMTRGYDTGELFF	TRBV6-5	NA	NA	TRBJ2-2
TGTGCCAGCTCACCACGGTCGGACTCTAATGAAAAACTGTTTTTT	CASSPRSDSNEKLFF	TRBV18	NA	NA	TRBJ1-4
TGCGCCAGCAGTGCCTACAGGGTGCGTCAAGATTCCACCGGGGAGCTGTTTTTT	CASSAYRVRQDSTGELFF	TRBV10-1	NA	NA	TRBJ2-2
TGTGCCAGCAGTTACTACGGACAGGTCGACTACGAGCAGTACTTC	CASSYYGQVDYEQYF	TRBV6-2/TRBV6-3	NA	TRBD1	TRBJ2-7
TGTGCCAGCAGCTTGAGACCCTCACAGGTAAACGAGCAGTACTTC	CASSLRPSQVNEQYF	TRBV5-8	NA	NA	TRBJ2-7
TGTGCCAGCAGTCTTCCCCCTCTAGCGGGAGGCACAGATACGCAGTATTTT	CASSLPPLAGGTDTQYF	TRBV6-2/TRBV6-3	NA	TRBD2	TRBJ2-3
TGTGCCACCAGTGATTTAGCCCAAGAGACCCAGTACTTC	CATSDLAQETQYF	TRBV24-1	once	NA	TRBJ2-5
TGTGCCAGTAGTTTATATTCGGGGACAGGGCGCTACGAGCAGTACTTC	CASSLYSGTGRYEQYF	TRBV19	NA	TRBD1	TRBJ2-7
TGTGCCAGCTCACTCGTTGAGCACTTCACCGGGGAGCTGTTTTTT	CASSLVEHFTGELFF	TRBV18	NA	NA	TRBJ2-2
TGTGCCAGCAGCTTAGAAGGGACTAGACCCGGGGAGCTGTTTTTT	CASSLEGTRPGELFF	TRBV7-9	NA	TRBD2	TRBJ2-2
TGTGCCAGCAGTGGCGGGACAGGGAATTCTGGGGCCAACGTCCTGACTTTC	CASSGGTGNSGANVLTF	TRBV6-1	NA	TRBD1	TRBJ2-6
TGTGCCAGCAGCTCGATCGGGGGGGCCTACAATGAGCAGTTCTTC	CASSSIGGAYNEQFF	TRBV11-2	once	TRBD2	TRBJ2-1
TGTGCCAGCGGCGACGGCGGAGGCTACAATGAGCAGTTCTTC	CASGDGGGYNEQFF	TRBV7-8	NA	NA	TRBJ2-1
TGCGCCAGCAGCCAAGATGGACTAGCCTACGAGCAGTACTTC	CASSQDGLAYEQYF	TRBV4-1	NA	TRBD2	TRBJ2-7
TGTGCCACCAGCAGAGATTTTGGACTAGGGGGACATGAGCAGTTCTTC	CATSRDFGLGGHEQFF	TRBV15	once	NA	TRBJ2-1
TGCAGCGTTGAAGGTGGCACCCAAGAGACCCAGTACTTC	CSVEGGTQETQYF	TRBV29-1	NA	NA	TRBJ2-5
TGTGCCAGCAGTGTCGCGACAGGGGCAAAGAATGGCTACACCTTC	CASSVATGAKNGYTF	TRBV28	NA	TRBD1	TRBJ1-2
TGTGCCAGCAGCGTAGACGGGGGGGGCAATCAGCCCCAGCATTTT	CASSVDGGGNQPQHF	TRBV9	NA	NA	TRBJ1-5
TGTGCCAGCTCACCACAGGGGTCCATGGAGACTGAAGCTTTCTTT	CASSPQGSMETEAFF	TRBV18	NA	NA	TRBJ1-1
TGTGCCAGCAGCTTAAATGCGGGCGGGGAAGAGACCCAGTACTTC	CASSLNAGGEETQYF	TRBV7-7	NA	NA	TRBJ2-5
TGTGCCAGCAGCCAAAACACCATATATTTT	CASSQNTIYF	TRBV6-5	few	NA	TRBJ1-3
TGTGCCAGCAGTTTACGGGAGTCGACTGAAGCTTTCTTT	CASSLRESTEAFF	TRBV12-3/TRBV12-4	NA	NA	TRBJ1-1
TGTGCCAGCAGTTTATCCGGACAGGCGCCGAACACCGGGGAGCTGTTTTTT	CASSLSGQAPNTGELFF	TRBV27	NA	TRBD1	TRBJ2-2
TGTGCCAGCAGCCCAGGGAAAAACTACGAGCAGTACTTC	CASSPGKNYEQYF	TRBV5-4	once	NA	TRBJ2-7
TGTGCCAGCAGTTTATGGGGACAGCCAGCTCGTGTATTTGATAGGACTGAAGCTTTCTTT	CASSLWGQPARVFDRTEAFF	TRBV27	few	TRBD1	TRBJ1-1
TGTGCCAGCAGCCAAGGTCCGGGACAGGCCTATGGCTACACCTTC	CASSQGPGQAYGYTF	TRBV3-1/TRBV3-2	few	TRBD1	TRBJ1-2
TGTGCCAGCACCCGATGGGGACAGGGGTTCGACGAGCAGTACTTC	CASTRWGQGFDEQYF	TRBV7-8	NA	TRBD1	TRBJ2-7
TGTGCCATCCCCGACAGCTCCTATGGCTACACCTTC	CAIPDSSYGYTF	TRBV12-3/TRBV12-4	NA	NA	TRBJ1-2
TGCGCCAGCAGTGATCCGTCAGGGAATCAGCCCCAGCATTTT	CASSDPSGNQPQHF	TRBV10-2	NA	NA	TRBJ1-5
TGCGCCAGCACCGGCGGGGGGGGCTACAATGAGCAGTTCTTC	CASTGGGGYNEQFF	TRBV10-2	NA	TRBD2	TRBJ2-1
TGTGCCAGCCAAGCTTCAGGGGCCACAGATACGCAGTATTTT	CASQASGATDTQYF	TRBV5-4	NA	NA	TRBJ2-3
TGTGCCAGCAAGAAGGAGACAGTTAACTATGGCTACACCTTC	CASKKETVNYGYTF	TRBV2	NA	NA	TRBJ1-2
TGTGCCAGCAGTTTTACCTACAATGAGCAGTTCTTC	CASSFTYNEQFF	TRBV27	NA	NA	TRBJ2-1
TGTGCCAGCAGCAAGCTAGCGGGGGGGCCCGGTGAGCAGTTCTTC	CASSKLAGGPGEQFF	TRBV11-2	NA	TRBD2	TRBJ2-1
TGTGCCAGCAGCCCCCCGCGGGATGAAGCTTTCTTT	CASSPPRDEAFF	TRBV28	NA	NA	TRBJ1-1
TGTGCCAGCAGTGAAGCGCAGACAGCTCATCAGCCCCAGCATTTT	CASSEAQTAHQPQHF	TRBV2	NA	NA	TRBJ1-5
TGTGCCAGCAGCCCCCTGGGCGGGGGAGAAGAGACCCAGTACTTC	CASSPLGGGEETQYF	TRBV9	NA	TRBD2	TRBJ2-5
TGTGCCAGCAGCTTGGTCTTAGCACGAGTTGGCGAGCAGTTCTTC	CASSLVLARVGEQFF	TRBV5-8	NA	NA	TRBJ2-1
TGCTCGACAGGGTACAATGAGCAGTTCTTC	CSTGYNEQFF	TRBV27	NA	TRBD1	TRBJ2-1
TGTGCCATCAGTGAGTACGGACAAGTTCAGGGGGCAAATTCACCCCTCCACTTT	CAISEYGQVQGANSPLHF	TRBV10-3	NA	TRBD1	TRBJ1-6
TGTGCCAGCAGCTTAAACAGGGAAGCGGTAGGCTACACCTTC	CASSLNREAVGYTF	TRBV5-5	once	NA	TRBJ1-2
TGTGCCAGCAGCCCGCCGGGACAGCTGAACACTGAAGCTTTCTTT	CASSPPGQLNTEAFF	TRBV4-2	NA	TRBD1	TRBJ1-1